This T cell receptor beta chain was sequenced in a study of cytomegalovirus exposure and HLA in healthy donors. General study results and limits: TCR beta chains numbering 164 were designated cytomegalovirus-associated. When analyzed later, a missense DCLRE1C variant was found to be linked to TCR beta V- and J-gene trimming. Immune exposure information comprised only CMV serostatus. As was reported, the classifier diagnosed cytomegalovirus status with high specificity and sensitivity.

A note on this clone: Its matching antigen is unknown.

The PCR employed 60 Vbeta primers together with 13 Jbeta primers. Using immunoSEQ multiplex PCR, the repertoire was profiled, and TCRdb retains in-frame clones only, with some absent. Of under 200,000 clones in the sample, 79% are singletons; the top ten hold 2.1%. V lost 2 bases and J lost 3, with 8 bases in between. The CDR3 sequence is 14 residues long. Germline V gives CDR1 SGHRS, CDR2 YFSETQ. The sequenced material came from PBMCs. This sequence joins TRBV5-1 and TRBJ2-2, with D uncertain. The sequence was obtained from a man aged 35 to 55 in good health and CMV-seronegative. This CDR3 is CASSFSPDTGELFF. CDR3 DNA sequence: TGCGCCAGCAGCTTTTCCCCAGACACCGGGGAGCTGTTTTTT.